This is a list of T cell receptor beta chains from one sample in a study of CXCR3-negative and CXCR3-positive naive CD8 T cells. With the 5' RACE reads reprocessed, TCRdb shows one record per CDR3 protein and no DNA. In all, the sample yields some 130,000 distinct CDR3 sequences. Sequencing used naive CXCR3- CD8+ T cells from blood. Source of these receptors: a human donor in good health. Some clones in this sample may be carry-over from other donors' samples. Both conserved end residues are part of each CDR3.

TRBV28	TRBJ2-7	CASTTPRGFSYEQYF
TRBV12-3/TRBV12-4	TRBJ2-3	CASSLGGADSKYF
TRBV29-1	TRBJ1-1	CSVAGTANTEAFF
TRBV21-1	TRBJ1-6	CASSKDEGGEDNSPLHF
TRBV9	TRBJ2-2	CASSGRRGGTGELFF
TRBV3-1	TRBJ1-2	CASSHSTKDREHDYGYTF
TRBV29-1	TRBJ2-2	CSVDEPTGELFF
TRBV12-3/TRBV12-4	TRBJ2-7	CASRGLLYEQYF
TRBV7-3	TRBJ2-7	CASSPPSGEQYF
TRBV30	TRBJ2-1	CAWSKTSGNNEQFF
TRBV7-9	TRBJ1-5	CASSPQDNQPQHF
TRBV15	TRBJ2-3	CATSRDKGVEDTQYF
TRBV2	TRBJ2-2	CASSDRQNTGELFF
TRBV7-9	TRBJ1-2	CASSEPGRQYGYTF
TRBV9	TRBJ2-7	CASSITAGTDYEQCF
TRBV2	TRBJ2-7	CASSWSAYEQYF
TRBV7-9	TRBJ2-4	CASSHGLASKNIQYF
TRBV29-1	TRBJ2-3	CSVYRSGGATDTQYF
TRBV7-7	TRBJ2-7	CASRSWVEQYF
TRBV6-4	TRBJ2-3	CASSDSEGTDTQYF
TRBV7-8	TRBJ2-5	CASSLPLGRRTQYF
TRBV4-1	TRBJ2-7	CASSQVELAGGPYEQYF
TRBV7-6	TRBJ2-1	CASSGGGRTYNEQFF
TRBV12-3/TRBV12-4	TRBJ2-1	CASTTLAGPYNEQFF
TRBV6-2/TRBV6-3	TRBJ2-3	CASSYSPDRGTDTQYF
TRBV7-8	TRBJ2-5	CASSPFQLAGSIETQYF
TRBV5-1	TRBJ2-1	CASSLEQGGQDEQFF
TRBV7-6	TRBJ2-7	CASSPEQGAYEQYF
TRBV7-3	TRBJ2-3	CASRGGNTDTQYF
TRBV20-1	TRBJ2-3	CSAPPVRLATDTQYF